This T cell receptor beta chain was recovered during a study of cytomegalovirus exposure and HLA in healthy donors. About the study: Sequencing of 150 million to 200 million T cells in an earlier analysis found some 100 million unique TCR beta sequences.

Primers included in the PCR were 60 Vbeta and 13 Jbeta primers. This table comes from immunoSEQ multiplex PCR, and its TCRdb copy is limited to in-frame clones, with some not included. The sample shows nearly 110,000 clones, less than 80% of them seen only once. The CDR3 is made up of 13 amino acids. V was clipped by 6 bases and J by 3 bases; unmatched bases: 2. CDR1 and CDR2 (germline): MDHEN, SYDVKM. Sequencing was carried out using PBMCs. The rearrangement joins TRBV28 to TRBJ2-7, with 10 bases fitting TRBD1. The sequence came from a man aged 25-45 years in good health and CMV-seronegative. The CDR3 DNA sequence: TGTGCCAGCAGAAGGACAGGGGGCTACGAGCAGTACTTC. Translating gives CASRRTGGYEQYF.